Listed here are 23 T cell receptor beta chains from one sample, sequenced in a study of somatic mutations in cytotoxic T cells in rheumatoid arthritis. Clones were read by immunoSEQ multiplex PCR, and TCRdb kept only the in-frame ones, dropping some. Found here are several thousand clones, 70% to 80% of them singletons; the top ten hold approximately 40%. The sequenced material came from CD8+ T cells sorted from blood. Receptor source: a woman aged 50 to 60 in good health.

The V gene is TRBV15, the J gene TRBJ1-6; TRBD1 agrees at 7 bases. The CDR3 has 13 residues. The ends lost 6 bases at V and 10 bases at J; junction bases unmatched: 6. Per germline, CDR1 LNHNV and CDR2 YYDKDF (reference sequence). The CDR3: CATRSDRVSPLHF. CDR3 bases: TGTGCCACCAGGTCCGACAGGGTCTCACCCCTCCACTTT.

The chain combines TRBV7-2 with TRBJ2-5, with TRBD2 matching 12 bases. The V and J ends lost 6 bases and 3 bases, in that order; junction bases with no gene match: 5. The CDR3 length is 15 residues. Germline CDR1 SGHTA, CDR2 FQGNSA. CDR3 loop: CASSLTSGGKETQYF. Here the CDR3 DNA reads TGTGCCAGCAGTTTGACTAGCGGGGGCAAAGAGACCCAGTACTTC.

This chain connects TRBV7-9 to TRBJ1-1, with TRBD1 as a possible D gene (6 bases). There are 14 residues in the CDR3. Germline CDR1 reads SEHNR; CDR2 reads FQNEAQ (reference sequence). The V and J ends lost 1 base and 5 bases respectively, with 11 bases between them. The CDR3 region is CASSLVGHSTEAFF. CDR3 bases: TGTGCCAGCAGCTTAGTGGGACATTCGACTGAAGCTTTCTTT.

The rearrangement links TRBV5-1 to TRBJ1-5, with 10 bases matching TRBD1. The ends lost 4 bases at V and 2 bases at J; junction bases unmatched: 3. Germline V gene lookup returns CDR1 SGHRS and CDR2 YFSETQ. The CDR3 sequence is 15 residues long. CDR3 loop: CASSPGTGGNQPQHF. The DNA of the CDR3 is TGCGCCAGCAGCCCCGGGACAGGGGGCAATCAGCCCCAGCATTTT.

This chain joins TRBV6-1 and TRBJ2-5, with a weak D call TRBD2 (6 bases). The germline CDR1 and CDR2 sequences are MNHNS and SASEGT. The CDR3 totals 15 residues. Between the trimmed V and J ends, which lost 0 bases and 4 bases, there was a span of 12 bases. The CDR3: CASSEADVGGETQYF. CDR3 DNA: TGTGCCAGCAGTGAAGCCGACGTCGGGGGAGAGACCCAGTACTTC.

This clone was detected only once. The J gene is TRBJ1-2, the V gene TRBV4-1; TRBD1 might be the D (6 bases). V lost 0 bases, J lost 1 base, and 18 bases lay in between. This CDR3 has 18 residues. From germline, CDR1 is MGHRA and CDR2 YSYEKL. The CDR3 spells CASSQDRDKVSYNYGYTF. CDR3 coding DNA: TGCGCCAGCAGCCAAGATCGGGACAAGGTCTCATATAACTATGGCTACACCTTC.

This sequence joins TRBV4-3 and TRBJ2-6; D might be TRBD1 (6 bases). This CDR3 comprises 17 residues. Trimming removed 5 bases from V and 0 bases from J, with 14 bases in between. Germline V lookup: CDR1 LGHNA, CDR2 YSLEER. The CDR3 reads CASSTQGSVSGANVLTF. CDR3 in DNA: TGCGCCAGCAGCACGCAGGGGTCGGTCTCTGGGGCCAACGTCCTGACTTTC.

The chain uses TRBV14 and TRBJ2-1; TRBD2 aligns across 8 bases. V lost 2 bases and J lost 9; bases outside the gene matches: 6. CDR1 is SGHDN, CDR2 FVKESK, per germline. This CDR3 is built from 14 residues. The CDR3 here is CASSQRLARSEQFF. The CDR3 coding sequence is TGTGCCAGCAGCCAAAGACTAGCGCGCAGTGAGCAGTTCTTC.

This chain's CDR3 is CASSQGQGARYGYTF. CDR3 DNA sequence: TGCGCCAGCAGCCAAGGACAGGGGGCGCGATATGGCTACACCTTC. The V and J genes are TRBV4-1 and TRBJ1-2; 10 bases are a match to TRBD1. Looked up from germline, CDR1 is MGHRA and CDR2 is YSYEKL. This CDR3 comprises 15 residues. V lost 1 base and J lost 5; bases outside the gene matches: 4.

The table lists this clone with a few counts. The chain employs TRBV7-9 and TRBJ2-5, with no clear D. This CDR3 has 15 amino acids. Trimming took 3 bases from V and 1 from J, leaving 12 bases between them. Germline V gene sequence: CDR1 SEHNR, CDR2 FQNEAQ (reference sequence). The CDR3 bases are TGTGCCAGCAGCTTCCTTTCAGCGAGCCAAGAGACCCAGTACTTC. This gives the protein CASSFLSASQETQYF.

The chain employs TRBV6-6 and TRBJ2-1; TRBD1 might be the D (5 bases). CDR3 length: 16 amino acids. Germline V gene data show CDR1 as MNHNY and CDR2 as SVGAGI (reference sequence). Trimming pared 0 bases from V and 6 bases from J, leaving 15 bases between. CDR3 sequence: CASSYSGAGYPNEQFF. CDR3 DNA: TGTGCCAGCAGTTACTCTGGGGCAGGGTACCCCAATGAGCAGTTCTTC.

The CDR3 reads CASSLDGDYEQYF. The CDR3 nucleotides read TGTGCCAGCAGCTTAGACGGGGATTACGAGCAGTACTTC. The chain recombines TRBV7-9 with TRBJ2-7; the D gene is possibly TRBD2 (5 bases). This CDR3 region has 13 residues. Trimming pared 1 base from V and 4 bases from J, leaving 8 bases between. Germline CDR1 SEHNR, CDR2 FQNEAQ (reference sequence).

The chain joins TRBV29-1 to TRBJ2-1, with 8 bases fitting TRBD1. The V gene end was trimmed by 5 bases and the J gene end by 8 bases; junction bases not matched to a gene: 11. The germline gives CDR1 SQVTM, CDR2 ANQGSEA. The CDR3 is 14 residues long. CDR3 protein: CSVSRDRRDHEQFF. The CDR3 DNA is TGCAGCGTTTCCCGGGACAGGCGAGACCATGAGCAGTTCTTC.

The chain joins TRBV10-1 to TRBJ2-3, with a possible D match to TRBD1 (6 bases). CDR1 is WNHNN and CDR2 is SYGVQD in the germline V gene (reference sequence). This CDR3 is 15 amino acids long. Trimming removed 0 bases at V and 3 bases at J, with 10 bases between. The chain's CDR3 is CASSESRQGTDTQYF. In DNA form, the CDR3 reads TGCGCCAGCAGTGAGTCTCGGCAGGGGACAGATACGCAGTATTTT.

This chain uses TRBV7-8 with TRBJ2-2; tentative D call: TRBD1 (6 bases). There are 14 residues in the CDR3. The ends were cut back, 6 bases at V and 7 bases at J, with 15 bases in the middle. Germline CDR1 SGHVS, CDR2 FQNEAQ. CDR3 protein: CASSYTGSGGELFF. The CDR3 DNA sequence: TGTGCCAGCAGTTACACAGGGTCGGGCGGGGAGCTGTTTTTT.

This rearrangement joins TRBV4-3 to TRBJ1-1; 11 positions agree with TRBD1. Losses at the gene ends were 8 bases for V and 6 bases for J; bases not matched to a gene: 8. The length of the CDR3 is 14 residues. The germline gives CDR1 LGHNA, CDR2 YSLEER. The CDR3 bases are TGCGCCAGCCGACCGGGACAGGGGGGATCTGAAGCTTTCTTT. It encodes CASRPGQGGSEAFF.

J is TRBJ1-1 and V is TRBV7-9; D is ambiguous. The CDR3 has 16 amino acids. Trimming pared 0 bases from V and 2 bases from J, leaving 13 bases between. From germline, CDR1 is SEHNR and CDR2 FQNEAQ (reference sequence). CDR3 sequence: CASSLAIGQVNTEAFF. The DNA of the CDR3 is TGTGCCAGCAGCTTAGCGATAGGCCAGGTAAACACTGAAGCTTTCTTT.

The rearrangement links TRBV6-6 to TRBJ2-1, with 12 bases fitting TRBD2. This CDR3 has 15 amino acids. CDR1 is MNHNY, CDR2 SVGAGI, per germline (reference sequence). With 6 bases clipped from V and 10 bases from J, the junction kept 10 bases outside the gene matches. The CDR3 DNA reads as TGTGCCAGCAGAGCCAGACTAGCGGGGGAGGGCGAGCAGTTCTTC. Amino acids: CASRARLAGEGEQFF.

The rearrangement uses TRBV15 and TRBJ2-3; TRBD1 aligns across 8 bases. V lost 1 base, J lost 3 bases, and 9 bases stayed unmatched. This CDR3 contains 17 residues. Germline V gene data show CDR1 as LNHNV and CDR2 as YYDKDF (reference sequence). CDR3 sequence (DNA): TGTGCCACCAGCAGAGGGCTGTCAGGGGGCTGGACAGATACGCAGTATTTT. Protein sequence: CATSRGLSGGWTDTQYF.

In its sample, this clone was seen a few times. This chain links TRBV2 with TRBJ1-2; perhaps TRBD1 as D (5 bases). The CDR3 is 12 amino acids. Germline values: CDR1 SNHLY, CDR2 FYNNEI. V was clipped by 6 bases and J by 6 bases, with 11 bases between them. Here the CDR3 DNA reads TGTGCCAGCAGCGCCTCGGGGGATGGCTACACCTTC. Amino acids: CASSASGDGYTF.

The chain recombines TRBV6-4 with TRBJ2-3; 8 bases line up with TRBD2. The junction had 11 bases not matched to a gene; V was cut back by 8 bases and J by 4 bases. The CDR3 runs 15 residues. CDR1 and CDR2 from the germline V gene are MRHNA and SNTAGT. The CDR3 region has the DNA TGTGCCAGCGCGGAGGATGGCGGGGGGCCAGATACGCAGTATTTT. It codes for CASAEDGGGPDTQYF.

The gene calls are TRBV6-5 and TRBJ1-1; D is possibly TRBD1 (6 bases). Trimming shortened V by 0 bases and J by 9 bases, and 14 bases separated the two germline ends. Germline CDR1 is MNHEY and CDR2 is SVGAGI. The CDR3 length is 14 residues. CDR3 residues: CASSYSKQDRKAFF. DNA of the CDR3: TGTGCCAGCAGTTACTCGAAGCAGGACAGAAAAGCTTTCTTT.

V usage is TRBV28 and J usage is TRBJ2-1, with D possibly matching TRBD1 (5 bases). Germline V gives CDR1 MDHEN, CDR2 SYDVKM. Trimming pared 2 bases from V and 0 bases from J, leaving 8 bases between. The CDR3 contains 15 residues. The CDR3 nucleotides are TGTGCCAGCAGTTTAGACAGACTCTCCTACAATGAGCAGTTCTTC. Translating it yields CASSLDRLSYNEQFF.